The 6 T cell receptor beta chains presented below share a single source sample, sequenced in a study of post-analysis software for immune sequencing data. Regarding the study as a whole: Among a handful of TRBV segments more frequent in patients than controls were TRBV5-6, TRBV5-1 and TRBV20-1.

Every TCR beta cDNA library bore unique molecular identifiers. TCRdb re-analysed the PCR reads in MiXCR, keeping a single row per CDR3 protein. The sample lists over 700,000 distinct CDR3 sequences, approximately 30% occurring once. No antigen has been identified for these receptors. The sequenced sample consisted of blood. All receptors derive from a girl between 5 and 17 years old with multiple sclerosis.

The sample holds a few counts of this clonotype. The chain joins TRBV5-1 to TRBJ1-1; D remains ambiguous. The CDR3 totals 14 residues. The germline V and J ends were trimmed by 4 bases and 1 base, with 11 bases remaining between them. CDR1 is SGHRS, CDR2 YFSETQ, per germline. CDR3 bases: TGCGCCAGCAGCGTGGAGGACGGGAACACTGAAGCTTTCTTT. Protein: CASSVEDGNTEAFF. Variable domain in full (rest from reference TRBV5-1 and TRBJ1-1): KAGVTQTPRYLIKTRGQQVTLSCSPISGHRSVSWYQQTPGQGLQFLFEYFSETQRNKGNFPGRFSGRQFSNSRSEMNVSTLELGDSALYLCASSVEDGNTEAFFGQGTRLTVV.

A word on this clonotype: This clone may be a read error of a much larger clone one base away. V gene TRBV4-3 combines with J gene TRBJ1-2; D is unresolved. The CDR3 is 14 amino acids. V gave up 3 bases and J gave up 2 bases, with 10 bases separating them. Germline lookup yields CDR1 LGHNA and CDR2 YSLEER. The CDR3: CASSHEAANYGYTF. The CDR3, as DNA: TGCGCCAGCAGCCACGAGGCGGCCAACTATGGCTACACCTTC.

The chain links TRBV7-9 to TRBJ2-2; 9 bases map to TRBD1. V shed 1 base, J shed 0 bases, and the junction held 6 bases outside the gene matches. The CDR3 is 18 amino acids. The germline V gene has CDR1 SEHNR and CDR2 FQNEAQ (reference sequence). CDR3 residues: CASSLGLRDRANTGELFF. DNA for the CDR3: TGTGCCAGCAGCTTAGGCCTTCGGGACAGGGCGAACACCGGGGAGCTGTTTTTT.

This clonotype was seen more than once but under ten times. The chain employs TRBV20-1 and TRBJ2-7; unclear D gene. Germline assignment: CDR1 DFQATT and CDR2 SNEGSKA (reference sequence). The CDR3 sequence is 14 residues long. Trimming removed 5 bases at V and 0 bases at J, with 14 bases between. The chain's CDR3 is CSARRFDSSYEQYF. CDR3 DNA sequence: TGCAGTGCTCGACGGTTTGACTCCTCCTACGAGCAGTACTTC.

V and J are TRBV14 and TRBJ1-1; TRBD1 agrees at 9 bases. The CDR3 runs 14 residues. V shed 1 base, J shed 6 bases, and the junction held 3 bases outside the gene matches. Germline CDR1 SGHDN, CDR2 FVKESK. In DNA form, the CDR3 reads TGTGCCAGCAGCCAAGCGGGACAGGGATCTGAAGCTTTCTTT. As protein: CASSQAGQGSEAFF.

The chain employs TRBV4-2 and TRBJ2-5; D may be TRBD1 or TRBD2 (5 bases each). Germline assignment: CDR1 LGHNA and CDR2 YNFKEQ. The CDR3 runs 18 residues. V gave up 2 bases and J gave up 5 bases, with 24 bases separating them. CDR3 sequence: CASSQSGTPITPEETQYF. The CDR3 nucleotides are TGTGCCAGCAGCCAATCCGGGACGCCCATTACTCCGGAGGAGACCCAGTACTTC.